This T cell receptor beta chain was retrieved from a study of T-cell reconstitution after alpha-beta-depleted transplantation in children. Unique molecular identifiers were incorporated during preparation of the TCRbeta library. TCRdb independently ran MiXCR on the PCR reads; one entry per CDR3 protein. The sample contains some 200,000 distinct CDR3 sequences, over 9.5% of which appear only once. Trimming removed 5 bases at V and 1 base at J, with 11 bases between. Germline V gives CDR1 SEHNR, CDR2 FQNEAQ (reference sequence). This CDR3 contains 14 residues. This clonotype was picked up many times. The receptor was isolated from a human donor who donated a stem cell graft to a child with SCID. This chain joins TRBV7-9 and TRBJ1-1; D gene uncertain. The sample in question was PBMCs from the stem cell graft donor, obtained from the stem cell graft. The CDR3 DNA follows: TGTGCCAGCAGCCACTCGACTTGGAACACTGAAGCTTTCTTT. It specifies CASSHSTWNTEAFF.